This TCR beta chain was recorded in a study of cytomegalovirus exposure and HLA in healthy donors. Study-level results: Productive status was seen about 87% or about 30% of the time for most TCR beta V segments in an earlier analysis. In a later analysis, TCR association rates varied by HLA locus: DRB1 most, HLA-C fewest. Cytomegalovirus association was listed for about 180 TCR beta chains.

Concerning this clone itself: The antigen is not known.

The PCR employed 60 Vbeta primers together with 13 Jbeta primers. Assay: immunoSEQ multiplex PCR; the TCRdb copy retains only in-frame clones and omits some. The data contain about 160,000 clones, 84% of them singletons. This CDR3 is 15 amino acids long. V lost 2 bases and J lost 7; bases outside the gene matches: 6. Germline assignment: CDR1 SGHRS and CDR2 YFSETQ. The chain carries TRBV5-1 and TRBJ2-1, with TRBD2 matching 10 bases. The TCR sequence derives from a man younger than 40 in good health and CMV-seronegative. Sequencing used PBMCs. The chain's CDR3 is CASSFTSGNLNEQFF. CDR3 in DNA: TGCGCCAGCAGCTTCACTAGCGGGAACTTGAATGAGCAGTTCTTC.